This TCR beta chain derives from a study of cytomegalovirus exposure and HLA in healthy donors. This CDR3 region has 16 residues. V was cut by 4 bases and J by 7 bases, with 21 bases left in between. CDR1 is SGHKS, CDR2 YYEKEE, per germline (reference sequence). The PCR used 60 Vbeta and 13 Jbeta primers. The assay was immunoSEQ multiplex PCR, and TCRdb's table has in-frame clones only and misses some. The sample includes about 140,000 clones, roughly 70% of them seen just once. A few counts support this clone. This receptor was taken from a male donor in good health and CMV-seronegative. The chain combines TRBV5-5 with TRBJ1-5; possible D gene TRBD1, 5 bases. Sequencing was performed on PBMCs. As DNA, the CDR3 is TGTGCCAGCAGCCTAACCGTCGGGGGAGTCAACCAGCCCCAGCATTTT. Translated: CASSLTVGGVNQPQHF.